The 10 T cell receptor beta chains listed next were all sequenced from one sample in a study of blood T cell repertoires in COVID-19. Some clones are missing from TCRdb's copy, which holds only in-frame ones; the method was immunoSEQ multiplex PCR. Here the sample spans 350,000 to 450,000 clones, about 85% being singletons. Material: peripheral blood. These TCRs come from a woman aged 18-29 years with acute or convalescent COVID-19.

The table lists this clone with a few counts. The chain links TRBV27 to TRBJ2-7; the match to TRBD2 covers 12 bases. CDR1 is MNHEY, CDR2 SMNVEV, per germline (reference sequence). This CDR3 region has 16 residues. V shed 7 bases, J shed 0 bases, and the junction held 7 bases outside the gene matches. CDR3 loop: CASTSLAGGFSYEQYF. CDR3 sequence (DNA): TGTGCCAGCACCTCACTAGCGGGGGGATTCTCCTACGAGCAGTACTTC.

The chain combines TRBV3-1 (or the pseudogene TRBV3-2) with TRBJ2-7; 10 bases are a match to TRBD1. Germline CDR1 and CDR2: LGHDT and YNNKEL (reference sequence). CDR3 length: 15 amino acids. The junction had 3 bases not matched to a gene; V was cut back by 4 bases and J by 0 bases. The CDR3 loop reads CASSPGQGPSYEQYF. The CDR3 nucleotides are TGTGCCAGCAGCCCGGGACAGGGGCCCTCCTACGAGCAGTACTTC.

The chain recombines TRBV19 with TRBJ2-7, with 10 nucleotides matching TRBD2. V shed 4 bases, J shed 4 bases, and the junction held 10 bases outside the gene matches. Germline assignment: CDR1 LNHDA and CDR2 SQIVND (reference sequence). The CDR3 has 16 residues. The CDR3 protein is CASSRGSGRADYEQYF. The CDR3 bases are TGTGCCAGTAGTAGGGGGAGCGGGAGGGCCGATTACGAGCAGTACTTC.

The CDR3 DNA follows: TGTGCCAGCAGCGTCTCGGGACACTTGAACACTGAAGCTTTCTTT. Protein product: CASSVSGHLNTEAFF. V and J are TRBV9 and TRBJ1-1, with D possibly being TRBD1 (6 bases). V dropped 2 bases and J dropped 0 bases, with 11 bases sitting between them. Germline CDR1 and CDR2: SGDLS and YYNGEE. The CDR3 runs 15 residues. Drawing the rest from reference TRBV9 and TRBJ1-1, the complete variable domain is DSGVTQTPKHLITATGQRVTLRCSPRSGDLSVYWYQQSLDQGLQFLIQYYNGEERAKGNILERFSAQQFPDLHSELNLSSLELGDSALYFCASSVSGHLNTEAFFGQGTRLTVV.

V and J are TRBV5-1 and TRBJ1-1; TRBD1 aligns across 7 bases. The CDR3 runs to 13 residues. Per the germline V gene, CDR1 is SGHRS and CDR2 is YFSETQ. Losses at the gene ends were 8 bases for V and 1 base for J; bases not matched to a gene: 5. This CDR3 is CASRTGQNTEAFF. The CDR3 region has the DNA TGCGCCAGTCGGACAGGCCAGAACACTGAAGCTTTCTTT.

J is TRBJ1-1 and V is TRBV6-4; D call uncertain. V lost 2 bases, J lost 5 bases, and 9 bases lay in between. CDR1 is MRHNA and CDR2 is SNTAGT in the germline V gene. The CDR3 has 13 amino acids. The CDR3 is CASSDEPGTEAFF. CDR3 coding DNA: TGTGCCAGCAGTGACGAACCGGGTACTGAAGCTTTCTTT.

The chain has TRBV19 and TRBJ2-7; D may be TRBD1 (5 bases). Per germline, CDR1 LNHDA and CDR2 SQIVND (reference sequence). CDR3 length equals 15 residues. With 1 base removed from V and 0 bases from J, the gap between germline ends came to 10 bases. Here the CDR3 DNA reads TGTGCCAGTAGTATAGGGGCAGGGCACTCCTACGAGCAGTACTTC. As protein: CASSIGAGHSYEQYF.

The CDR3 here is CAGGTGSFTGELFF. In DNA form, the CDR3 reads TGTGCCGGAGGAACAGGGTCGTTCACCGGGGAGCTGTTTTTT. The rearrangement links TRBV7-2 to TRBJ2-2, with a weak D call TRBD1 (6 bases). The CDR3 extends over 14 amino acids. Trimming stripped 11 bases from V and 4 bases from J, with 17 bases between. CDR1 is SGHTA and CDR2 is FQGNSA in the germline V gene.

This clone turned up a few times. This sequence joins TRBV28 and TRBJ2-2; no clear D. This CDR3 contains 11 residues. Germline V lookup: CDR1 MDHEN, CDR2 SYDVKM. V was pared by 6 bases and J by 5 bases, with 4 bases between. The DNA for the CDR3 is TGTGCCAGCAGCCCGACCGGGGAGCTGTTTTTT. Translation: CASSPTGELFF.

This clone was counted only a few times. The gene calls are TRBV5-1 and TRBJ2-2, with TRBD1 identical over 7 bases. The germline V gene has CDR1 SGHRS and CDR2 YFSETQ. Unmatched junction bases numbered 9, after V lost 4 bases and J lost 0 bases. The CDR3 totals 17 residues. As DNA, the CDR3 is TGCGCCAGCAGCCTGGGGTCGGGACAGACGAACACCGGGGAGCTGTTTTTT. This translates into CASSLGSGQTNTGELFF.